This is a list of T cell receptor beta chains from one sample in a study of cytomegalovirus exposure and HLA in healthy donors. Using immunoSEQ multiplex PCR, the repertoire was profiled, and TCRdb retains in-frame clones only, with some absent. This sample yields hundreds of thousands of clones, of which roughly 87% are seen a single time; about 6% belongs to the top ten. Specimen: PBMCs. The receptor set was obtained from a man aged 35 to 55 in good health and CMV-seropositive. Each CDR3 is given with its conserved first and last residue. D genes are given only for firm matches. The size field is filled for only some rows; it gives once, few, many or a size class.

clone_size	d_call	v_call	j_call	cdr3_nt	cdr3_aa
-	TRBD1	TRBV10-2	TRBJ1-1	TGCGCCAGCCGTAGCGCACAGGGGTTGGACACTGAAGCTTTCTTT	CASRSAQGLDTEAFF
-	TRBD1	TRBV10-3	TRBJ2-7	TGTGCCATCAGGAGGGACAGGGAGGCTCACGAGCAGTACTTC	CAIRRDREAHEQYF
-	-	TRBV10-1	TRBJ2-5	TGCGCCAGCAGTGAGTCGTCTGGGCAAGGTCAAGAGACCCAGTACTTC	CASSESSGQGQETQYF
-	-	TRBV9	TRBJ2-3	TGTGCCAGCAGCTCAAACCCCCAGACACAGGCCACTAGCACAGATACGCAGTATTTT	CASSSNPQTQATSTDTQYF
-	TRBD1	TRBV30	TRBJ1-4	TGTGCCTGGAGTTTACAGGGGGCGATTGAAAAACTGTTTTTT	CAWSLQGAIEKLFF
-	-	TRBV25-1	TRBJ1-6	TGTGCCAGCAGTGAATTCCGGGGGTCCTATAATTCACCCCTCCACTTT	CASSEFRGSYNSPLHF
-	-	TRBV5-4	TRBJ1-4	TGTGCCAGCAGCTTAACAGGGAGGGGGGATGAAAAACTGTTTTTT	CASSLTGRGDEKLFF
-	-	TRBV30	TRBJ2-3	TGTGCCTGGAGTGTACCGGCCCCGCCGCGGTACACAGATACGCAGTATTTT	CAWSVPAPPRYTDTQYF
-	-	TRBV5-1	TRBJ2-5	TGCGCCAGCAGCTTGAGTAGTGCGGAAGAGACCCAGTACTTC	CASSLSSAEETQYF
-	-	TRBV6-5	TRBJ2-2	TGTGCCAGCAGTCCCCGAAGGGGGAAAGGGGAGCTGTTTTTT	CASSPRRGKGELFF
-	-	TRBV6-6	TRBJ2-7	TGTGCCAGCAGTTACTCGACACAGCTCTACGAGCAGTACTTC	CASSYSTQLYEQYF
-	-	TRBV6-1	TRBJ1-5	TGTGCCACCGGGTGGTATACAGGGAACGGTCAGCCCCAGCATTTT	CATGWYTGNGQPQHF
-	TRBD1	TRBV18	TRBJ2-7	TGTGCCAGCTCTCCCGGGACAGGGAGCCACGAGCAGTACTTC	CASSPGTGSHEQYF
-	-	TRBV19	TRBJ1-4	TGTGCCAGTAGTATCTTGGGGCAGGTACTAAATGAAAAACTGTTTTTT	CASSILGQVLNEKLFF
-	TRBD1	TRBV10-2	TRBJ2-7	TGCGCCAGCAGTGAGTCGCCCGGGACAGAGCTCTTC	CASSESPGTELF
-	-	TRBV29-1	TRBJ2-2	TGCAGCGTTGATTCCGGGTTTGGCGGGGAGCTGTTTTTT	CSVDSGFGGELFF
-	TRBD1	TRBV6-5	TRBJ1-5	TGTGCCTCTAGAGGGGGCGGCAATCAGCCCCAGCATTTT	CASRGGGNQPQHF
-	-	TRBV7-8	TRBJ2-3	TGTGCCAGCAGCTTAGGGGGGCCAGATACGCAGTATTTT	CASSLGGPDTQYF
-	TRBD1	TRBV27	TRBJ1-5	TGTGCCAGCAGTGGGACAGGGTTTAATCAGCCCCAGCATTTT	CASSGTGFNQPQHF
-	-	TRBV5-1	TRBJ1-4	TGCGCCAGCAGCCGGGGTTCAACTAATGAAAAACTGTTTTTT	CASSRGSTNEKLFF
-	-	TRBV7-9	TRBJ2-7	TGTGCCAGCAGCTTAGATGGGCTCTCCGAGCAGTACTTC	CASSLDGLSEQYF
-	-	TRBV9	TRBJ2-7	TGTGCCAGCAGCCGAGGTTCTCCCATGCTAACCTACGAGCAGTACTTC	CASSRGSPMLTYEQYF
-	TRBD2	TRBV7-9	TRBJ2-1	TGTGCCAGCAGCTTGCCAGCGGGAGAGTTGGCCAATGAGCAGTTCTTC	CASSLPAGELANEQFF
-	TRBD2	TRBV4-1	TRBJ2-1	TGCGCCAGCAGCCCTAGCGGGAGTATCAATGAGCAGTTCTTC	CASSPSGSINEQFF
-	TRBD2	TRBV4-1	TRBJ2-5	TGCGCCAGCAGTCAACTAGCGGGAGCTGTAGAGACCCAGTACTTC	CASSQLAGAVETQYF
-	TRBD2	TRBV4-1	TRBJ2-4	TGCGCCAGCAGCCAAGAGGGGACTAGAGGAAACATTCAGTACTTC	CASSQEGTRGNIQYF
-	-	TRBV30	TRBJ1-2	TGTGCCTGGATGACAGAGGGCTACACCTTC	CAWMTEGYTF
-	TRBD2	TRBV6-5	TRBJ2-7	TGTGCCAGCAGTTACCAGACTAGCGGTACCTACGAGCAGTACTTC	CASSYQTSGTYEQYF
-	-	TRBV28	TRBJ1-4	TGTGCCGGCAGTTTCATTGCAACTAATGAAAAACTGTTTTTT	CAGSFIATNEKLFF
-	-	TRBV6-6	TRBJ2-5	TGTGCCAGCAGCAGAACCACAGGGTTGATAGAGACCCAGTACTTC	CASSRTTGLIETQYF
-	TRBD1	TRBV5-1	TRBJ2-7	TGCGCCAGCAGCTTGACCTGGGACAGGGCTTACGAGCAGTACTTC	CASSLTWDRAYEQYF
-	-	TRBV28	TRBJ2-1	TGTGCCAGCAGTTTAACTTATGTCTTCGACAATTACAATGAGCAGTTCTTC	CASSLTYVFDNYNEQFF
once	TRBD1	TRBV27	TRBJ1-5	TGTGCCAGCAGTTTATCAAGACAGGGCGAACAGCCCCAGCATTTT	CASSLSRQGEQPQHF
-	TRBD1	TRBV6-1	TRBJ2-2	TGTGCCAGCAGTGAAGCGGCCGGGACAGGGGGCACCGGGGAGCTGTTTTTT	CASSEAAGTGGTGELFF
-	-	TRBV6-1	TRBJ1-1	TGTGCCAGCAGTGAATTCCGCGGGAAGGCTGAAGCTTTCTTT	CASSEFRGKAEAFF
once	-	TRBV5-8	TRBJ2-7	TGTGCCAGCAGCCTATCTCAGGGGCTTTCCTACGAGCAGTACTTC	CASSLSQGLSYEQYF
-	-	TRBV2	TRBJ2-1	TGTGCCAGCATCTTTAACAATGAGCAGTTCTTC	CASIFNNEQFF
once	-	TRBV18	TRBJ2-3	TGTGCCAGCTCACCACGGGAGGCGATGCGGACAGATACGCAGTATTTT	CASSPREAMRTDTQYF
-	TRBD1	TRBV5-1	TRBJ1-6	TGCGCCAGCAGCCCCCAGGGGGGCTCCTATAATTCACCCCTCCACTTT	CASSPQGGSYNSPLHF
-	TRBD2	TRBV5-6	TRBJ2-2	TGTGCCAGCAGCTTGGAGGAGCTAGCGGGAGATACCGGGGAGCTGTTTTTT	CASSLEELAGDTGELFF
-	TRBD1	TRBV7-3	TRBJ1-2	TGTGCCAGCAGCTTAGGGACAGGGGGCTATGGCTACACCTTC	CASSLGTGGYGYTF
-	-	TRBV13	TRBJ2-7	TGTGCCAGCAGCTCGACAGGTTCCTACGAGCAGTACTTC	CASSSTGSYEQYF
-	TRBD2	TRBV14	TRBJ2-1	TGTGCCAGCAGCCAAGGGGACTACTACAATGAGCAGTTCTTC	CASSQGDYYNEQFF
once	TRBD1	TRBV27	TRBJ2-5	TGTGCCAGCAGTTCCCTCGGACAGGGTCAAGAGACCCAGTACTTC	CASSSLGQGQETQYF
once	TRBD1	TRBV30	TRBJ2-3	TGTGCCTGGAGTGAGAGACCGACGACAGGGATAAATACGCAGTATTTT	CAWSERPTTGINTQYF
-	TRBD2	TRBV10-3	TRBJ2-3	TGTGCCATCAGTGAGGGACTAGCGCTAGATACGCAGTATTTT	CAISEGLALDTQYF
-	-	TRBV11-2	TRBJ2-1	TGTGCCAGCGGGTCTAATAGCGCAAACAATGAGCAGTTCTTC	CASGSNSANNEQFF
-	TRBD2	TRBV30	TRBJ2-3	TGTGCCTGGAGCCAGAGGACTAGCGGGAGAACAGATACGCAGTATTTT	CAWSQRTSGRTDTQYF
-	-	TRBV7-2	TRBJ1-5	TGTGCCAGCAGCTTAGGTTGGCAGGGCGGTCAGCCCCAGCATTTT	CASSLGWQGGQPQHF
-	-	TRBV21-1	TRBJ1-2	TGTGCCAGCTGGAAGGACAATGGCTACACCTTC	CASWKDNGYTF
-	-	TRBV30	TRBJ1-1	TGTGCCTGGAGTGAACAGCAGAACACTGAAGCTTTCTTT	CAWSEQQNTEAFF
once	-	TRBV7-9	TRBJ1-4	TGTGCCAGCAGCTCGTCAGGGGAGAATGAAAAACTGTTTTTT	CASSSSGENEKLFF